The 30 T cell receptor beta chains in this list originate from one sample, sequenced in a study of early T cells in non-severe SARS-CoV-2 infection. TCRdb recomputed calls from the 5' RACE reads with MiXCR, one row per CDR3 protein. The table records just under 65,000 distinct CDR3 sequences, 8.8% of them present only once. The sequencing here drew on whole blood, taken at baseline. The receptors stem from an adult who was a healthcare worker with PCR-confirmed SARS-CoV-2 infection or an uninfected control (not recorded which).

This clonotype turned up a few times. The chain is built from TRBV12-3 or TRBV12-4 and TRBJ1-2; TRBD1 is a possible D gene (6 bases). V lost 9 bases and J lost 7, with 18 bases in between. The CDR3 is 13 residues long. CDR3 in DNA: TGTGCCAGTCTACCCTACAGGGAAGGTGGCTACACCTTC. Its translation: CASLPYREGGYTF.

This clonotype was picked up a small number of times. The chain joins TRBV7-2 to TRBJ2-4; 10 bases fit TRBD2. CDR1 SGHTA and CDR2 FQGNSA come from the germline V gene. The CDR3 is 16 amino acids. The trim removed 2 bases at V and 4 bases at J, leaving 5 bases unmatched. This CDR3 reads CASSLWDSGRKNIQYF. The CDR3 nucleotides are TGTGCCAGCAGCTTATGGGATAGCGGGAGGAAAAACATTCAGTACTTC.

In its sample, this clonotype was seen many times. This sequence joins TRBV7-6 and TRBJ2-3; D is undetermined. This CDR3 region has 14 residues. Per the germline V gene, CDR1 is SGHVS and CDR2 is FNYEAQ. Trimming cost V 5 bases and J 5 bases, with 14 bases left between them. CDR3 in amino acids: CASSLTERVDTQYF. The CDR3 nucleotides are TGTGCCAGCAGCCTAACCGAACGGGTAGATACGCAGTATTTT.

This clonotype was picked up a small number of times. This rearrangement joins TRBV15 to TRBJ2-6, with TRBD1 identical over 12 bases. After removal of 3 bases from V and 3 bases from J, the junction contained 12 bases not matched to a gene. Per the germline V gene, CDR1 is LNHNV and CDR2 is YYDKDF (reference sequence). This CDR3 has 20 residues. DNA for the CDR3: TGTGCCACCAGCAGCCCCACCCGTGGGACAGGGGGCCGTGGGGCCAACGTCCTGACTTTC. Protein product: CATSSPTRGTGGRGANVLTF.

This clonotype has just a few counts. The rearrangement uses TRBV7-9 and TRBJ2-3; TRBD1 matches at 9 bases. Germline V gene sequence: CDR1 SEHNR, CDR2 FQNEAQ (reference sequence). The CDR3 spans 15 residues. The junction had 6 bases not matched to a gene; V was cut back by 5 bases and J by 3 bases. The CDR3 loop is CASSLRDRATDTQYF. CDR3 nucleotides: TGTGCCAGCAGCCTGCGGGACAGGGCTACAGATACGCAGTATTTT.

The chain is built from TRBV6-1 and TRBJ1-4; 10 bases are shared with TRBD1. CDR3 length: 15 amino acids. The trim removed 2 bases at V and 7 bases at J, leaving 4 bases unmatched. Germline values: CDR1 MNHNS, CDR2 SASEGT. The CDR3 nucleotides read TGTGCCAGCAGTGAAACGTGGACAGGGGGTGAAAAACTGTTTTTT. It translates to CASSETWTGGEKLFF.

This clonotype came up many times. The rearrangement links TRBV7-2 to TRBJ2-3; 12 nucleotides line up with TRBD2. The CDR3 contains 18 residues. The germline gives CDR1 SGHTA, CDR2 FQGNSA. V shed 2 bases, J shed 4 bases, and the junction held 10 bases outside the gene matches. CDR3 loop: CASSLPRPSGRAADTQYF. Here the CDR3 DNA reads TGTGCCAGCAGCTTACCCAGGCCTAGCGGGAGGGCCGCAGATACGCAGTATTTT.

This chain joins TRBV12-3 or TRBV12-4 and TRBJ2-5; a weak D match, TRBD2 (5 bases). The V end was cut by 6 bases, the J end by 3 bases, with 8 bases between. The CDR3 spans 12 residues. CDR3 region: CASREVEETQYF. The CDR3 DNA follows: TGTGCCAGCAGGGAGGTGGAAGAGACCCAGTACTTC.

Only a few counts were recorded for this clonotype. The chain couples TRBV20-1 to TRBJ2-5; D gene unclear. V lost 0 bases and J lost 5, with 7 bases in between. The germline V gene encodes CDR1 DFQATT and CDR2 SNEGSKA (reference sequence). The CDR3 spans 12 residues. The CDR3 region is CSARDPGETQYF. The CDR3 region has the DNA TGCAGTGCTAGAGATCCTGGCGAGACCCAGTACTTC.

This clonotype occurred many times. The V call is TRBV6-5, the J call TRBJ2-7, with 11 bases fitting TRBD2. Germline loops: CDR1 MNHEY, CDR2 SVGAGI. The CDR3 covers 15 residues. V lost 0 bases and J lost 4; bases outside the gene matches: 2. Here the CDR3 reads CASSYSVAGGYEQYF. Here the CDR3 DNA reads TGTGCCAGCAGTTACTCGGTAGCGGGAGGGTACGAGCAGTACTTC.

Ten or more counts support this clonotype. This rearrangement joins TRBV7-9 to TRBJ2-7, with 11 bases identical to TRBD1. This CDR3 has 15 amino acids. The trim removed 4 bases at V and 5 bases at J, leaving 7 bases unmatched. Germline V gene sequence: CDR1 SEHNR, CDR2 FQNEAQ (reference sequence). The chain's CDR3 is CASSWGQGDLDEQYF. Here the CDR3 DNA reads TGTGCCAGCAGCTGGGGACAGGGGGATTTGGACGAGCAGTACTTC.

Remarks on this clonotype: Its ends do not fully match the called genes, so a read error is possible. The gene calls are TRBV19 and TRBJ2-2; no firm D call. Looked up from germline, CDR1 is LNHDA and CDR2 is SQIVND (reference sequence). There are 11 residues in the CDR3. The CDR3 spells CTSSMTGELFF. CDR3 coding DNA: TGTACCAGTAGTATGACCGGGGAGCTGTTTTTT. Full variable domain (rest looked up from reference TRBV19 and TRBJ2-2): DGGITQSPKYLFRKEGQNVTLSCEQNLNHDAMYWYRQDPGQGLRLIYYSQIVNDFQKGDIAEGYSVSREKKESFPLTVTSAQKNPTAFYLCTSSMTGELFFGEGSRLTVL.

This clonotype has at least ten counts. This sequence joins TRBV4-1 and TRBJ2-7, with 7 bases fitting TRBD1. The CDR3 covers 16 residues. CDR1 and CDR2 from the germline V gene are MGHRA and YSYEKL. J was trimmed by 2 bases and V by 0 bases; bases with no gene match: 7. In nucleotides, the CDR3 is TGCGCCAGCAGCCAAGATAACGTACAGGGGACCTACGAGCAGTACTTC. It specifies CASSQDNVQGTYEQYF.

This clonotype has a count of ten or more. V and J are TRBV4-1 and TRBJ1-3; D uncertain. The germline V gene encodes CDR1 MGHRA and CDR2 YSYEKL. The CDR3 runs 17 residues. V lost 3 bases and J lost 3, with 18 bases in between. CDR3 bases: TGCGCCAGCAGCCAGGATGCCGGAACCTTGTTTGGAAACACCATATATTTT. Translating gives CASSQDAGTLFGNTIYF.

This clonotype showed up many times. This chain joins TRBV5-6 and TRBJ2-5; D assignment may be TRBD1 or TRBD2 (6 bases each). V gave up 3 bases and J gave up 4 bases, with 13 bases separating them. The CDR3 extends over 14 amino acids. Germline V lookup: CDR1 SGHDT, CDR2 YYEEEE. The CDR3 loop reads CASSWRGGRETQYF. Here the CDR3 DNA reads TGTGCCAGCAGCTGGCGAGGGGGGAGAGAGACCCAGTACTTC.

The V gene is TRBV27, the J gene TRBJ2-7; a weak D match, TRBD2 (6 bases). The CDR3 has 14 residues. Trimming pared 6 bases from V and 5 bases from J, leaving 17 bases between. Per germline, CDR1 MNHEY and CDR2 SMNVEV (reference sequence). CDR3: CASRRPGTRNEQYF. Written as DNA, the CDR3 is TGTGCCAGCAGACGTCCCGGGACTCGAAACGAGCAGTACTTC.

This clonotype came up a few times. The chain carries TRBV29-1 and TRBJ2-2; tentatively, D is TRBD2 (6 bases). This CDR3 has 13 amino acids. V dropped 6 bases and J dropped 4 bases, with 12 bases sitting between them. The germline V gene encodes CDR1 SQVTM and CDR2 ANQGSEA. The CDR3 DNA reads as TGCAGCGTGGGACTGCGGGGCACCGGGGAGCTGTTTTTT. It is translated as CSVGLRGTGELFF.

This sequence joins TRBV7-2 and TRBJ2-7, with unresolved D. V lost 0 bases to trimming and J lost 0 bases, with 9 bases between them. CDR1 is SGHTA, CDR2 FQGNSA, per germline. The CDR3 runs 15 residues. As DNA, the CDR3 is TGTGCCAGCAGCTTAGCGTCCTTCTCCTCCTACGAGCAGTACTTC. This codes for CASSLASFSSYEQYF.

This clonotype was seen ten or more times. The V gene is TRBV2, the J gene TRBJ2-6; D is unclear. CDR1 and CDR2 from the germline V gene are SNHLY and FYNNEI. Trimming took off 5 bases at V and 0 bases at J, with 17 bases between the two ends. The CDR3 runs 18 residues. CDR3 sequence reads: CASSYSGYRLSGANVLTF. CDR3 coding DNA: TGTGCCAGCAGTTACTCAGGATACCGCCTCTCTGGGGCCAACGTCCTGACTTTC.

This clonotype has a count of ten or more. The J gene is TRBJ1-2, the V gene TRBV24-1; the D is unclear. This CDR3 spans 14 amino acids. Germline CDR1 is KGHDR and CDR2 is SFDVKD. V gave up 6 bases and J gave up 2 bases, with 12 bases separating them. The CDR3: CATSLGEGNYGYTF. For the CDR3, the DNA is TGTGCCACCAGTCTTGGTGAGGGCAACTATGGCTACACCTTC.

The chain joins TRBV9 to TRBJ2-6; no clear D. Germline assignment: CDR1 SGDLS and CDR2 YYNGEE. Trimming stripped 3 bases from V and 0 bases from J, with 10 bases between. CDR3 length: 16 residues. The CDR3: CASSAPQASGANVLTF. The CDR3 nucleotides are TGTGCCAGCAGCGCCCCTCAGGCCTCTGGGGCCAACGTCCTGACTTTC.

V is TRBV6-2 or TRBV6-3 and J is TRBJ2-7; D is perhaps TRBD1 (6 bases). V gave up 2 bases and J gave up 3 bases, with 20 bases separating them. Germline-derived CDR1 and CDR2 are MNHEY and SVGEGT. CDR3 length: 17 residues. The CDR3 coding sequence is TGTGCCAGCAGTTACGTTCTGGGGGACACCGTCGGCTACGAGCAGTACTTC. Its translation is CASSYVLGDTVGYEQYF.

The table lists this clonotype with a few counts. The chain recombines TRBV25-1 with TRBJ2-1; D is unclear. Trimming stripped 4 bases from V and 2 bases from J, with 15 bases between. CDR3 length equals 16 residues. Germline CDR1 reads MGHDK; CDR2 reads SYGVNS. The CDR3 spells CASSGAVGRPYNEQFF. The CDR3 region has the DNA TGTGCCAGCAGTGGAGCCGTCGGCCGCCCCTACAATGAGCAGTTCTTC.

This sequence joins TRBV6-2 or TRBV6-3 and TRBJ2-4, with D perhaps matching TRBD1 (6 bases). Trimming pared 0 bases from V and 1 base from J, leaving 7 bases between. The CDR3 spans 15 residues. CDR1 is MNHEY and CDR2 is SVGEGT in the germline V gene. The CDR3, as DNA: TGTGCCAGCAGTTACTCGCAGGGGGCCAAAAACATTCAGTACTTC. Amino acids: CASSYSQGAKNIQYF.

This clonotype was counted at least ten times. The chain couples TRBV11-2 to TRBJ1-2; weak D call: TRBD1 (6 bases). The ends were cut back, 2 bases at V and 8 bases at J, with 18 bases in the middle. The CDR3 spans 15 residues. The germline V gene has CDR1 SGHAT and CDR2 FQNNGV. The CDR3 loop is CASSLTRTASGGYTF. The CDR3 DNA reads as TGTGCCAGCAGCTTAACCCGGACAGCTAGCGGGGGCTACACCTTC.

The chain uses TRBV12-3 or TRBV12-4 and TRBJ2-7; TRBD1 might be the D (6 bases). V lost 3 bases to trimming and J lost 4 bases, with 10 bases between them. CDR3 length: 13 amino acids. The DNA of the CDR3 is TGTGCCAGCAGTTTTCAGGGGTGGTACGAGCAGTACTTC. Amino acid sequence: CASSFQGWYEQYF.

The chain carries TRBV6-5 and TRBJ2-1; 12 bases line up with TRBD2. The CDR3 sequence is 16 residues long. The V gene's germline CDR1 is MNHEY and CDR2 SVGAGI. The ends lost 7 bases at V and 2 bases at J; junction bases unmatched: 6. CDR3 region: CASTLTSGGTYNEQFF. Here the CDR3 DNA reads TGTGCCAGCACCCTGACTAGCGGGGGTACCTACAATGAGCAGTTCTTC.

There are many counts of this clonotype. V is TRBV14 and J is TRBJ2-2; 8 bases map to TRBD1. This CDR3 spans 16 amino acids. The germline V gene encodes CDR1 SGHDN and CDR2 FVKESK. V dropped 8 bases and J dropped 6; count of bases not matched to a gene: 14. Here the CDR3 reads CASSRQWTGSAGELFF. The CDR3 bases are TGTGCCAGCTCACGACAATGGACAGGGTCGGCCGGGGAGCTGTTTTTT.

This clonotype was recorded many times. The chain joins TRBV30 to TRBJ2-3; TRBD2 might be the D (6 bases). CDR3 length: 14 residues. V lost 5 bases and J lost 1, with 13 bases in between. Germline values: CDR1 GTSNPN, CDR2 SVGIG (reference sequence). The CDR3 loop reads CAWGRDSRTDTQYF. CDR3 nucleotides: TGTGCCTGGGGCCGGGACTCACGCACAGATACGCAGTATTTT.

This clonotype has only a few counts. The CDR3 coding sequence is TGTGCCAGCAGCTACTATACTGAAGCTTTCTTT. Protein product: CASSYYTEAFF. The chain combines TRBV7-2 with TRBJ1-1; D is ambiguous. Germline CDR1 reads SGHTA; CDR2 reads FQGNSA. The CDR3 has 11 amino acids. Trimming removed 4 bases at V and 5 bases at J, with 5 bases between.